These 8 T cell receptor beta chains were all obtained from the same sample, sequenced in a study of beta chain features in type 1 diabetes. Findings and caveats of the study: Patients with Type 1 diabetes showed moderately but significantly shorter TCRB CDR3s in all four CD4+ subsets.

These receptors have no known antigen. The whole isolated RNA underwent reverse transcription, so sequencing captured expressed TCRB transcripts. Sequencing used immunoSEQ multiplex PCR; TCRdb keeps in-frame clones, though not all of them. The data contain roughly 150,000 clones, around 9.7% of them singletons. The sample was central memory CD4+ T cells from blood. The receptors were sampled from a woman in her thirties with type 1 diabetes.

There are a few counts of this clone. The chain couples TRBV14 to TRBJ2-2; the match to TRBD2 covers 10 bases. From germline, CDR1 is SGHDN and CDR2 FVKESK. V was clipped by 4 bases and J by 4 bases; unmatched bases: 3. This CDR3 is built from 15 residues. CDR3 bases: TGTGCCAGCAGCCGCCTAGCGGGAGTCACCGGGGAGCTGTTTTTT. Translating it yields CASSRLAGVTGELFF.

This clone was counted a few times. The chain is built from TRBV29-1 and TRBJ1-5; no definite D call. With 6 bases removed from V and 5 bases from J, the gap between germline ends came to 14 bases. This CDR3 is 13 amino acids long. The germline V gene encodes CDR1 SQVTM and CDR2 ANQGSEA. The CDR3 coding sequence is TGCAGCGTGGGAGAGACTTGGGATCAGCCCCAGCATTTT. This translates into CSVGETWDQPQHF.

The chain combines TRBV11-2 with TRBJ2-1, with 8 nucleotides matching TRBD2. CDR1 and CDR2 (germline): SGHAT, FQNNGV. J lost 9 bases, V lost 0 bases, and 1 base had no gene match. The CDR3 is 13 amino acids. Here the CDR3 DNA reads TGTGCCAGCAGCTTAGATCGGGGGGGTGAGCAGTTCTTC. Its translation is CASSLDRGGEQFF.

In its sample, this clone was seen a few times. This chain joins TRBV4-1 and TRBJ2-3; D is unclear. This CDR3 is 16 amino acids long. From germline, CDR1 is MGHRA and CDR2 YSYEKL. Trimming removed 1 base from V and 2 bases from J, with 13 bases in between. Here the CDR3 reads CASSQGQIAITDTQYF. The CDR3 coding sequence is TGCGCCAGCAGCCAAGGACAAATTGCTATCACAGATACGCAGTATTTT.

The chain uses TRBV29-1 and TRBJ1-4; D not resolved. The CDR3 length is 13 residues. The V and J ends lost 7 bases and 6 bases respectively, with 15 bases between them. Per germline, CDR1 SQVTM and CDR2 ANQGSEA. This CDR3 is CSGVAGGDEKLFF. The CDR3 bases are TGCAGCGGGGTGGCAGGCGGGGATGAAAAACTGTTTTTT. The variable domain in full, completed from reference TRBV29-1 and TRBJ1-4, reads SAVISQKPSRDICQRGTSLTIQCQVDSQVTMMFWYRQQPGQSLTLIATANQGSEATYESGFVIDKFPISRPNLTFSTLTVSNMSPEDSSIYLCSGVAGGDEKLFFGSGTQLSVL.

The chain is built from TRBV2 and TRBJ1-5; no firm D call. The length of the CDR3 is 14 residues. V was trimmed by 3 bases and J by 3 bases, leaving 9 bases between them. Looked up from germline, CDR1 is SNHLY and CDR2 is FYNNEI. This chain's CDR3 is CASSDRTNNQPQHF. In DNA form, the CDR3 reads TGTGCCAGCAGTGACAGGACTAACAATCAGCCCCAGCATTTT.

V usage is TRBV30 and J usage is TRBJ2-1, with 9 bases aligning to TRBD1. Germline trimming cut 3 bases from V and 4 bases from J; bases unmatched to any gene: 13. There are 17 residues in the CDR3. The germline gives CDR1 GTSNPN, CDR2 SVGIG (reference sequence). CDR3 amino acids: CAWRGQGNLFQYNEQFF. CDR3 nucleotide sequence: TGTGCCTGGAGAGGACAGGGGAATTTATTTCAATACAATGAGCAGTTCTTC.

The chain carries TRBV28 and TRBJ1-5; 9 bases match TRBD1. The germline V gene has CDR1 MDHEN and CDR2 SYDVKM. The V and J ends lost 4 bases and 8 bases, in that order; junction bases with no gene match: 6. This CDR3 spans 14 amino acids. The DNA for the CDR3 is TGTGCCAGCAGTTCGGGACAGGGTGACGAGCCCCAGCATTTT. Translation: CASSSGQGDEPQHF.